Listed below are T cell receptor beta chains from one sample, sequenced in a study of T cell repertoires in cytomegalovirus infection. A single record per CDR3 protein comes from TCRdb applying MiXCR to the reads. This sample has 150,000 to 200,000 distinct CDR3 sequences, with 17% found just once. Sequencing input: CD8+ T cells from PBMCs. The receptors shown here come from a human donor in good health (CMV status not recorded). Some clones in this sample may be carry-over from other donors' samples. The CDR3 runs from the conserved cysteine through the conserved F or W. A D gene is named only where the DNA matches it firmly. Part of the rows lack a size; the others show once, few, many or a class for expanded clones.

j_call d_call v_call clone_size cdr3_aa cdr3_nt
TRBJ1-6 TRBD1 TRBV7-2 few CASSFRDRGLSSYNSPLHF TGTGCCAGCAGCTTCCGGGACAGGGGTCTAAGCTCCTATAATTCACCCCTCCACTTT
TRBJ1-1 TRBD1 TRBV12-3/TRBV12-4 . CASSIPGQGTEAFF TGTGCCAGCAGTATCCCGGGACAGGGCACTGAAGCTTTCTTT
TRBJ2-5 TRBD2 TRBV7-2 . CASSLSGLASGTQYF TGTGCCAGCAGCTTGTCGGGACTAGCCTCAGGGACCCAGTACTTC
TRBJ2-1 . TRBV9 . CASSVEGSFYNEQFF TGTGCCAGCAGCGTAGAGGGGAGCTTCTACAATGAGCAGTTCTTC
TRBJ2-2 . TRBV4-1 . CASSQEWGTNTGELFF TGCGCCAGCAGCCAAGAATGGGGGACGAACACCGGGGAGCTGTTTTTT
TRBJ2-5 . TRBV7-9 few CASSSTGQETQYF TGTGCCAGCAGCTCCACTGGCCAAGAGACCCAGTACTTC
TRBJ2-3 . TRBV11-2 . CASSLKVERDTQYF TGTGCCAGCAGCTTAAAAGTCGAAAGAGATACGCAGTATTTT
TRBJ1-1 TRBD1 TRBV7-9 few CASSLGQPEAFF TGTGCCAGCAGCTTGGGACAGCCTGAAGCTTTCTTT
TRBJ1-2 . TRBV7-9 . CASSLASGFNGYTF TGTGCCAGCAGCTTAGCATCAGGGTTTAATGGCTACACCTTC
TRBJ1-5 TRBD1 TRBV20-1 once CSADRDPFNQPQHF TGCAGTGCTGACAGGGACCCTTTCAATCAGCCCCAGCATTTT
TRBJ1-1 . TRBV6-4 few CASSETATTEAFF TGTGCCAGCAGTGAAACAGCTACCACTGAAGCTTTCTTT
TRBJ1-1 . TRBV7-2 once CASSLSGTRAFF TGTGCCAGCAGCCTGTCCGGGACAAGGGCTTTCTTT
TRBJ1-6 TRBD1 TRBV10-3 many CAISHRGSPNSPLHF TGTGCCATCAGTCACAGGGGCTCTCCTAATTCACCCCTCCACTTT
TRBJ2-4 TRBD1 TRBV25-1 . CASSPGTEKNIQYF TGTGCCAGCAGTCCCGGGACAGAGAAAAACATTCAGTACTTC
TRBJ1-1 . TRBV7-3 few CASSLKPTNTEAFF TGTGCCAGCAGCTTAAAACCGACTAACACTGAAGCTTTCTTT
TRBJ1-5 TRBD1 TRBV12-3/TRBV12-4 few CASSFTGGRQPQHF TGTGCCAGCAGTTTCACAGGGGGGCGGCAGCCCCAGCATTTT
TRBJ2-5 . TRBV2 once CASSLWGNYEETQYF TGTGCCAGCAGCTTGTGGGGAAACTACGAAGAGACCCAGTACTTC
TRBJ2-7 . TRBV9 . CASSAAGTGPGEQYF TGTGCCAGCAGCGCGGCCGGGACGGGCCCCGGCGAGCAGTACTTC
TRBJ2-4 TRBD1 TRBV12-3/TRBV12-4 few CASSAPDRSLAKNIQYF TGTGCCAGCAGCGCCCCGGACAGGTCCCTAGCCAAAAACATTCAGTACTTC
TRBJ2-4 TRBD2 TRBV28 many CASSAGLAGVAKNIQYF TGTGCCAGCAGTGCGGGACTAGCGGGGGTAGCCAAAAACATTCAGTACTTC
TRBJ2-6 . TRBV4-2 . CASSQDVGALAGANVLTF TGTGCCAGCAGCCAAGATGTGGGCGCCCTGGCTGGGGCCAACGTCCTGACTTTC
TRBJ2-3 . TRBV23-1 . CASSQYRGTDTQYF TGCGCCAGCAGTCAATACCGGGGAACAGATACGCAGTATTTT
TRBJ1-1 TRBD1 TRBV4-3 few CASSQEGHRGLDTEAFF TGCGCCAGCAGCCAAGAGGGCCACAGGGGGCTCGACACTGAAGCTTTCTTT
TRBJ2-7 . TRBV10-3 . CAIRADGMYF TGTGCCATCAGGGCGGACGGTATGTACTTC
TRBJ1-3 . TRBV15 . CATSSQAGNTIYF TGTGCCACCAGCAGCCAGGCCGGAAACACCATATATTTT
TRBJ2-2 TRBD2 TRBV28 . CASSQLAVGIGELFF TGTGCCAGCAGCCAACTAGCGGTGGGGATCGGGGAGCTGTTTTTT